This T cell receptor (beta chain) was sequenced during a study of T cell repertoires in cytomegalovirus infection. Background on the study: Public TCR beta signature analysis indicated the presence of both CMV infection and matching HLA type.

Via MiXCR, TCRdb re-called the reads, giving one row per CDR3 protein. The sample has roughly 800,000 distinct CDR3 sequences, 25% to 30% seen once. This clonotype has a count of ten or more. Its cognate antigen is unknown. The CDR3 runs 15 residues. Trimming pared 1 base from V and 0 bases from J, leaving 7 bases between. The germline CDR1 and CDR2 sequences are SGHTA and FQGNSA. Findings of the study overall: CMV-specific TCR beta clonotypes restricted by HLA-C were the ones dominating the ex vivo response.

The sequenced sample was cultured CD8+ T cells from PBMCs, obtained from culture after CMV antigen stimulation. The sequence was obtained from a human donor in good health (CMV status not recorded). Some clones in this sample may be carry-over from other donors' samples. V usage is TRBV7-2 and J usage is TRBJ1-3; no firm D call. CDR3 bases: TGTGCCAGCAGCTTAGAGGGTGACTCTGGAAACACCATATATTTT. This encodes CASSLEGDSGNTIYF.